This T cell receptor (beta chain) stems from a study of T cell changes during pregnancy in multiple sclerosis. Data came from immunoSEQ multiplex PCR; TCRdb stores just in-frame clones and leaves some out. The sample lists roughly 90,000 clones, about 91% occurring once. The V gene's germline CDR1 is SNHLY and CDR2 FYNNEI. Deletions cut 10 bases from V and 3 bases from J, with 13 bases between. The CDR3 spans 14 residues. The chain combines TRBV2 with TRBJ2-6; D might be TRBD2 (5 bases). This clonotype was obtained from a female donor in good health, enrolled as a control in a pregnancy study. Sequences were derived from peripheral blood, sampled in the first trimester of pregnancy. CDR3 amino acids: CATPALGGANVLTF. As DNA, the CDR3 is TGTGCCACCCCGGCACTAGGTGGGGCCAACGTCCTGACTTTC.